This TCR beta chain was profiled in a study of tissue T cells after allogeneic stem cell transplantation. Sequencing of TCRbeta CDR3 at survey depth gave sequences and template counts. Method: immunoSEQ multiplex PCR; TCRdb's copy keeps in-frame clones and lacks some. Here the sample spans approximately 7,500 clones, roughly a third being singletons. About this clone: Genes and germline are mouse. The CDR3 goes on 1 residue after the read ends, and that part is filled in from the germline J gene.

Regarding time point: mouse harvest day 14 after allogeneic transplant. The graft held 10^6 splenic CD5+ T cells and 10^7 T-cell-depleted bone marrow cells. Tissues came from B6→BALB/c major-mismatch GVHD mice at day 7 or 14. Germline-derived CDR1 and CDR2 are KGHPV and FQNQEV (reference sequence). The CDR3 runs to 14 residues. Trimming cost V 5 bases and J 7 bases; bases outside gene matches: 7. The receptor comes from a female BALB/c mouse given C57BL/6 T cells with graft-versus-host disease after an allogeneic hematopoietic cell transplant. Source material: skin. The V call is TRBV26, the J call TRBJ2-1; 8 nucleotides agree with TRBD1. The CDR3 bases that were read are TGTGCCAGCAGTATCCGGGACAGGAGCGCTGAGCAGTTC. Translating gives CASSIRDRSAEQF. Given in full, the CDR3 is CASSIRDRSAEQFF. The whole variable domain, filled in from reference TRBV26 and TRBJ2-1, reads NSKVIQTPRYLVKGQGQKAKMRCIPEKGHPVVFWYQQNKNNEFKFLINFQNQEVLQQIDMTEKRFSAECPSNSPCSLEIQSSEAGDSALYLCASSIRDRSAEQFFGPGTRLTVL.